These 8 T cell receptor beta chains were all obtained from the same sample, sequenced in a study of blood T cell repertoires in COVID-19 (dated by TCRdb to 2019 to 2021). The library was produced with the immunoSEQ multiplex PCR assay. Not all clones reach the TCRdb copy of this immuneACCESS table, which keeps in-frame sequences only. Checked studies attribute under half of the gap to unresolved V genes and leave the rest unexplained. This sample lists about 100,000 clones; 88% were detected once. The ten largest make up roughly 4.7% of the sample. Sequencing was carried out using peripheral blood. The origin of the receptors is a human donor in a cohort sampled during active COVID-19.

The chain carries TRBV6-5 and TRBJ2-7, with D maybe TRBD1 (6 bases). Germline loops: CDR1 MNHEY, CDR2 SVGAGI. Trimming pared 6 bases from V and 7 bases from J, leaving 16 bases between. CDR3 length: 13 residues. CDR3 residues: CASSGTPLREQYF. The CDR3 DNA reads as TGTGCCAGCAGCGGGACACCTCTGCGTGAGCAGTACTTC.

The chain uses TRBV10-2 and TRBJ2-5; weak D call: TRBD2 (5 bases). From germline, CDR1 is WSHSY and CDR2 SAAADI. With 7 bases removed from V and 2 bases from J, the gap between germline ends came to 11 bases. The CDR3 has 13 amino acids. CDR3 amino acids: CASKKRRQETQYF. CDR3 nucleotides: TGCGCCAGCAAAAAGCGGCGGCAAGAGACCCAGTACTTC.

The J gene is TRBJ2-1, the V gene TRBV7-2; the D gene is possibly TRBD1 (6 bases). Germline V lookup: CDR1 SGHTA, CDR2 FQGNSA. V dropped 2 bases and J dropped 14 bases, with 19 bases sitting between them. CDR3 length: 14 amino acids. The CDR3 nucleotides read TGTGCCAGCAGCTTATTGAGAGGGGGTGGAGAGAAGTTCTTC. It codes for CASSLLRGGGEKFF.

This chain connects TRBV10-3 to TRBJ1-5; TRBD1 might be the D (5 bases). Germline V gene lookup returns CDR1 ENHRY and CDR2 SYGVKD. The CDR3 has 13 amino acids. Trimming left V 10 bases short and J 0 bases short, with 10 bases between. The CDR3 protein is CASTGYSNQPQHF. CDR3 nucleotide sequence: TGTGCCAGTACAGGCTATAGCAATCAGCCCCAGCATTTT.

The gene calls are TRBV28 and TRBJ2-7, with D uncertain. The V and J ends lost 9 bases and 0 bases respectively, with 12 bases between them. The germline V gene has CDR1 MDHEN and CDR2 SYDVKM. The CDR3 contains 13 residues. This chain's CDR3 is CASTTTTSYEQYF. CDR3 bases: TGTGCCAGTACCACTACGACCTCCTACGAGCAGTACTTC.

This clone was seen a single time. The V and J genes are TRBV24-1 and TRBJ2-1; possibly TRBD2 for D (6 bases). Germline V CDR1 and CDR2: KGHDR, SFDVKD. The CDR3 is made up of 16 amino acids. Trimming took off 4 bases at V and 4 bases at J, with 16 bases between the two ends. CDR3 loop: CATSDSGPAGYNEQFF. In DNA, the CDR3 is TGTGCCACCAGTGACTCTGGACCGGCGGGGTACAATGAGCAGTTCTTC.

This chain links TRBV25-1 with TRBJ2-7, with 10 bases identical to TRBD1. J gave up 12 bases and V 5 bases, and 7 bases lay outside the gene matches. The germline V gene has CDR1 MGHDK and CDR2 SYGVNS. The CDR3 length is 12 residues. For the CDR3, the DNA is TGTGCCAGCAGTAAGGGACAGGGGTTGTCGTACTTC. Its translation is CASSKGQGLSYF.

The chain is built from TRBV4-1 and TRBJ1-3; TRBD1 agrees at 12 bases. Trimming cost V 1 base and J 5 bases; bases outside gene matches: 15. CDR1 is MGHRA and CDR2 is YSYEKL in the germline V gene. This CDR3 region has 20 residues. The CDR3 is CASSQGSGTGGYLTRNTIYF. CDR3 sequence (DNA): TGCGCCAGCAGCCAAGGATCAGGGACAGGGGGCTATTTGACGCGAAACACCATATATTTT.